The 22 T cell receptor beta chains below come from one sample, sequenced in a study of shared clonotypes between healthy human individuals (TCRdb year 2020). The library was obtained by the immunoSEQ multiplex PCR assay. Not all clones reach the TCRdb copy of this immuneACCESS table, which keeps in-frame sequences only. Checked studies attribute under half of the gap to unresolved V genes and leave the rest unexplained. Present in this sample are roughly 760,000 clones, roughly 70% of which were seen just once. More than 1.5% of the sample is held by the ten biggest clonotypes. Sequencing input: memory CD4+ T cells sorted from blood. Read against the paper, the sample's cell subset or site label means: CD45RA-negative fraction. The receptors here all came from a woman in her thirties in good health.

This clone occurred a few times. The V gene is TRBV28, the J gene TRBJ1-1, with D possibly matching TRBD1 (6 bases). Germline assignment: CDR1 MDHEN and CDR2 SYDVKM. V lost 5 bases and J 8 bases, leaving 27 bases between the germline ends. The CDR3 is 17 residues long. The CDR3 here is CASSNPISPFTGKEAFF. The CDR3 DNA reads as TGTGCCAGCAGTAACCCTATCTCCCCCTTCACAGGGAAAGAAGCTTTCTTT.

This clone was seen more than once but under ten times. Other DNA variants within this sample encode the same CDR3. This chain uses TRBV5-1 with TRBJ2-5; D unresolved. There are 14 residues in the CDR3. Germline CDR1 and CDR2: SGHRS and YFSETQ. The V and J ends lost 0 bases and 2 bases respectively, with 8 bases between them. The DNA of the CDR3 is TGCGCCAGCAGCTTGGGTTCCGAACAAGAGACCCAGTACTTC. The encoded protein is CASSLGSEQETQYF. Looking up the rest from reference TRBV5-1 and TRBJ2-5 gives the full variable domain: KAGVTQTPRYLIKTRGQQVTLSCSPISGHRSVSWYQQTPGQGLQFLFEYFSETQRNKGNFPGRFSGRQFSNSRSEMNVSTLELGDSALYLCASSLGSEQETQYFGPGTRLLVL.

V usage is TRBV7-6 and J usage is TRBJ2-2; D is ambiguous. The V gene lost 3 bases and the J gene lost 3 bases, with 11 bases spanning the gap. Germline values: CDR1 SGHVS, CDR2 FNYEAQ. The CDR3 is 15 amino acids. The CDR3 DNA sequence: TGTGCCAGCAGCTTGTTTCCTGGGGACACCGGGGAGCTGTTTTTT. It encodes CASSLFPGDTGELFF.

This clone occurred once. The CDR3, as DNA: TGTGCCAGCAGCTTAGGTAGCGCCCTATACAATGAGCAGTTCTTC. Its protein product is CASSLGSALYNEQFF. The rearrangement uses TRBV7-3 and TRBJ2-1; a possible D gene is TRBD2 (5 bases). Germline CDR1 is SGHTA and CDR2 is FQGTGA. The CDR3 totals 15 residues. Trimming removed 2 bases from V and 4 bases from J, with 12 bases in between.

The genes are TRBV5-1 and TRBJ1-2; no definite D call. This CDR3 has 13 amino acids. V lost 4 bases and J lost 1, with 8 bases in between. Germline V gene data show CDR1 as SGHRS and CDR2 as YFSETQ. CDR3 DNA: TGCGCCAGCAGCCCCAGCGGTAACTATGGCTACACCTTC. It codes for CASSPSGNYGYTF.

The chain is built from TRBV4-2 and TRBJ1-3; 7 nucleotides agree with TRBD1. CDR1 and CDR2 from the germline V gene are LGHNA and YNFKEQ. V shed 1 base and J 4 bases; nucleotides not matched to a gene: 10. The CDR3 has 17 residues. CDR3 coding DNA: TGTGCCAGCAGCCAAGTGGCGGGGACAGATAGGGGAAACACCATATATTTT. This gives the protein CASSQVAGTDRGNTIYF.

The table lists this clone with a few counts. The gene calls are TRBV5-4 and TRBJ1-2; 7 bases line up with TRBD1. The germline gives CDR1 SGHNT, CDR2 YYREEE (reference sequence). V shed 5 bases, J shed 2 bases, and the junction held 6 bases outside the gene matches. The CDR3 contains 14 residues. CDR3 sequence: CASRAQGQNYGYTF. The CDR3 DNA reads TGTGCCAGCAGGGCACAGGGGCAGAACTATGGCTACACCTTC.

The rearrangement joins TRBV5-1 to TRBJ2-7, with 9 positions matching TRBD2. The CDR3 consists of 16 residues. V was clipped by 0 bases and J by 3 bases; unmatched bases: 7. CDR1 and CDR2 (germline): SGHRS, YFSETQ. The CDR3 bases are TGCGCCAGCAGCTTGGGGGCTAGCGGGACCTACTACGAGCAGTACTTC. Protein: CASSLGASGTYYEQYF. Filled out from reference TRBV5-1 and TRBJ2-7, the complete variable domain reads KAGVTQTPRYLIKTRGQQVTLSCSPISGHRSVSWYQQTPGQGLQFLFEYFSETQRNKGNFPGRFSGRQFSNSRSEMNVSTLELGDSALYLCASSLGASGTYYEQYFGPGTRLTVT.

The chain carries TRBV2 and TRBJ2-1; 7 bases map to TRBD1. The CDR3 sequence is 13 residues long. Per germline, CDR1 SNHLY and CDR2 FYNNEI. The junction had 7 bases not matched to a gene; V was cut back by 7 bases and J by 7 bases. In nucleotides, the CDR3 is TGTGCCAGCACGAGGGGGCCACCGAATGAGCAGTTCTTC. This encodes CASTRGPPNEQFF.

This clone was picked up one time. The chain joins TRBV11-2 to TRBJ2-1; 11 positions agree with TRBD2. V trimming: 5 bases; J trimming: 6 bases; junction bases outside the gene matches: 12. This CDR3 comprises 17 residues. Germline V gene data show CDR1 as SGHAT and CDR2 as FQNNGV. CDR3 in amino acids: CASSQRLAGGSTNEQFF. CDR3 nucleotides: TGTGCCAGCAGCCAAAGGTTAGCGGGAGGGAGTACCAATGAGCAGTTCTTC.

The chain couples TRBV7-6 to TRBJ1-1; no reliable D call. The CDR3 is 14 residues long. V was cut by 5 bases and J by 3 bases, with 13 bases left in between. Germline loops: CDR1 SGHVS, CDR2 FNYEAQ. CDR3 in DNA: TGTGCCAGCAGCCAGTTGACGGGAGACACTGAAGCTTTCTTT. Translating gives CASSQLTGDTEAFF.

J is TRBJ2-7 and V is TRBV5-1; D is ambiguous. Trimming stripped 4 bases from V and 0 bases from J, with 17 bases between. CDR1 is SGHRS and CDR2 is YFSETQ in the germline V gene. CDR3 length: 16 residues. CDR3 nucleotide sequence: TGCGCCAGCAGCCCCACGTGGGCCAAGAGCTCCTACGAGCAGTACTTC. The encoded protein is CASSPTWAKSSYEQYF.

The DNA for the CDR3 is TGCGCCAGCAGCCAAGAATGGGGCACTGAAGCTTTCTTT. Translating gives CASSQEWGTEAFF. The chain couples TRBV10-2 to TRBJ1-1; D is uncertain. Trimming cost V 6 bases and J 4 bases, with 12 bases left between them. Germline-derived CDR1 and CDR2 are WSHSY and SAAADI. CDR3 length equals 13 residues.

V usage is TRBV19 and J usage is TRBJ2-5, with 14 nucleotides matching TRBD2. Germline loops: CDR1 LNHDA, CDR2 SQIVND (reference sequence). V dropped 5 bases and J dropped 2; count of bases not matched to a gene: 13. The CDR3 sequence is 19 residues long. CDR3 in amino acids: CASSPGWGLAGVRQETQYF. The CDR3 DNA follows: TGTGCCAGTAGTCCCGGCTGGGGACTAGCGGGAGTGAGGCAAGAGACCCAGTACTTC.

This clone occurred once. This rearrangement joins TRBV7-6 to TRBJ2-5; D is unresolved. This CDR3 spans 12 amino acids. V was cut by 2 bases and J by 5 bases, with 6 bases left in between. Per germline, CDR1 SGHVS and CDR2 FNYEAQ. CDR3 loop: CASSLWRETQYF. Here the CDR3 DNA reads TGTGCCAGCAGCTTATGGCGGGAGACCCAGTACTTC.

This sequence joins TRBV25-1 and TRBJ1-3; D call uncertain. The length of the CDR3 is 14 residues. Trimming removed 4 bases from V and 0 bases from J, with 7 bases in between. Germline CDR1 and CDR2: MGHDK and SYGVNS. The CDR3 DNA reads TGTGCCAGCAGTGTGCCCAACTCTGGAAACACCATATATTTT. Its protein is CASSVPNSGNTIYF.

This clone was counted a single time. The same CDR3 also results from other DNA sequences found in this sample. V usage is TRBV9 and J usage is TRBJ2-3; D is unresolved. The CDR3 length is 13 residues. V was trimmed by 0 bases and J by 4 bases, leaving 6 bases between them. CDR1 and CDR2 (germline): SGDLS, YYNGEE. The CDR3 sequence: CASSVAVADTQYF. CDR3 DNA: TGTGCCAGCAGCGTAGCTGTTGCAGATACGCAGTATTTT.

The rearrangement uses TRBV30 and TRBJ1-5; tentative D call: TRBD1 (5 bases). The V end lost 7 bases, the J end lost 5 bases, and 15 bases lay between the germline ends. The CDR3 consists of 13 residues. From germline, CDR1 is GTSNPN and CDR2 SVGIG (reference sequence). The CDR3 DNA reads TGTGCCTCCTCCTCGGGGGATGATCAGCCCCAGCATTTT. Its translation is CASSSGDDQPQHF. The full variable domain, with the rest looked up from reference TRBV30 and TRBJ1-5, is SQTIHQWPATLVQPVGSPLSLECTVEGTSNPNLYWYRQAAGRGLQLLFYSVGIGQISSEVPQNLSASRPQDRQFILSSKKLLLSDSGFYLCASSSGDDQPQHFGDGTRLSIL.

The chain joins TRBV5-1 to TRBJ2-1, with TRBD2 matching over 7 bases. This CDR3 has 15 amino acids. Per the germline V gene, CDR1 is SGHRS and CDR2 is YFSETQ. J gave up 8 bases and V 2 bases, and 10 bases lay outside the gene matches. The CDR3 region is CASSLERDLGDEQFF. CDR3 nucleotide sequence: TGCGCCAGCAGCTTAGAGCGGGACCTGGGGGATGAGCAGTTCTTC.

In this sample, this clone turned up many times. V is TRBV6-1 and J is TRBJ1-1; 7 bases are a match to TRBD1. The germline gives CDR1 MNHNS, CDR2 SASEGT. The CDR3 spans 14 residues. The junction had 9 bases not matched to a gene; V was cut back by 3 bases and J by 8 bases. The CDR3 loop is CASSDRGQVPEAFF. CDR3 DNA sequence: TGTGCCAGCAGTGACCGTGGACAGGTCCCAGAAGCTTTCTTT.

The genes are TRBV29-1 and TRBJ2-2; no clear D gene. There are 9 residues in the CDR3. The germline CDR1 and CDR2 sequences are SQVTM and ANQGSEA. The CDR3 is CRDTGELFF. The CDR3 bases are TGCCGAGACACCGGGGAGCTGTTTTTT.

V usage is TRBV10-1 and J usage is TRBJ2-3; TRBD1 might be the D (5 bases). Germline loops: CDR1 WNHNN, CDR2 SYGVQD (reference sequence). V was clipped by 1 base and J by 7 bases, with 9 bases between them. The CDR3 is 13 residues long. The DNA for the CDR3 is TGCGCCAGCAGTGAGTTGGCAGGGAATACGCAGTATTTT. It encodes CASSELAGNTQYF.